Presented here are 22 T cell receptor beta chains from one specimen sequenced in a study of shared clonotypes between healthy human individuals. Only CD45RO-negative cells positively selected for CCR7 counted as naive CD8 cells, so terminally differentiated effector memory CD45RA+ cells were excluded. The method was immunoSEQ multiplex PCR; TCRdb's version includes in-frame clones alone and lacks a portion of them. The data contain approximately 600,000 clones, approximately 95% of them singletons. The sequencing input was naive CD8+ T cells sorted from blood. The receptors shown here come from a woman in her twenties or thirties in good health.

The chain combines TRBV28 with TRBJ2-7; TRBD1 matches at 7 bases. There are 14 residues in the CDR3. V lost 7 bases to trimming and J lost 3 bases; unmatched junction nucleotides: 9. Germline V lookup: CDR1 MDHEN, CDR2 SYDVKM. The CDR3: CASTGTETNYEQYF. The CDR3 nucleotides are TGTGCCAGCACAGGGACAGAGACGAACTACGAGCAGTACTTC.

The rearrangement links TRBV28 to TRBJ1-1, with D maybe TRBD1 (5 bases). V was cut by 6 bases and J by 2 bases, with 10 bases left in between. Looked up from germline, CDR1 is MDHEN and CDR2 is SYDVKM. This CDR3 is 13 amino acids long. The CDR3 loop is CASRMTANTEAFF. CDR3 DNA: TGTGCCAGCAGGATGACAGCTAACACTGAAGCTTTCTTT.

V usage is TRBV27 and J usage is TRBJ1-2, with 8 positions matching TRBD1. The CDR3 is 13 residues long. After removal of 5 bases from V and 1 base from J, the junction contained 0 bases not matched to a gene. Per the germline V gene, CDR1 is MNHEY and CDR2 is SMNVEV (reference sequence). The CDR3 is CASSTGGNYGYTF. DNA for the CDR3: TGTGCCAGCAGTACAGGGGGTAACTATGGCTACACCTTC.

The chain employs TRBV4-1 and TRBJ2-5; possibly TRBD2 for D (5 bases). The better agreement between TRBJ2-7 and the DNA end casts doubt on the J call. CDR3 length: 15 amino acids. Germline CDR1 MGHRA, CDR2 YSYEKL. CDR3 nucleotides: TGCGCCAGCAGCCAAAACATTGCGGGCTCCTACGAGCAGTACTTC. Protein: CASSQNIAGSYEQYF.

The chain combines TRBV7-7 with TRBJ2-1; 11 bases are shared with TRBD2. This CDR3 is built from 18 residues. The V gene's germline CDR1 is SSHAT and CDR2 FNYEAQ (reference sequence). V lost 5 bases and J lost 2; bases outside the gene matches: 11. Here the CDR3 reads CASSPLGVAGGPYNEQFF. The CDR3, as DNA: TGTGCCAGCAGCCCGCTGGGAGTAGCGGGAGGGCCCTACAATGAGCAGTTCTTC.

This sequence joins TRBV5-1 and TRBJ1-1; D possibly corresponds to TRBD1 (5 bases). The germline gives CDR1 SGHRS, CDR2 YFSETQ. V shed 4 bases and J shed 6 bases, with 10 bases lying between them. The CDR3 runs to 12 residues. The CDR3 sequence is CASSTQGSEAFF. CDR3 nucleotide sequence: TGCGCCAGCAGCACCCAGGGATCTGAAGCTTTCTTT.

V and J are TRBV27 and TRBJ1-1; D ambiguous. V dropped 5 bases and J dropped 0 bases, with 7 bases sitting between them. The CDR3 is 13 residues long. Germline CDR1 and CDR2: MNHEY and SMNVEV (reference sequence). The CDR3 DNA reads TGTGCCAGCAGTCCTTCCCTGAACACTGAAGCTTTCTTT. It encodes CASSPSLNTEAFF.

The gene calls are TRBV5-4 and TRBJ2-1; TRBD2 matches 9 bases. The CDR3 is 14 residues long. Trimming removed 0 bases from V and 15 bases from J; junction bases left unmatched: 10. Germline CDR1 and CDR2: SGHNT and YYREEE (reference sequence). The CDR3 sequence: CASSLDSGSTWGFF. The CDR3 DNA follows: TGTGCCAGCAGCTTGGATAGCGGGAGCACCTGGGGGTTCTTC. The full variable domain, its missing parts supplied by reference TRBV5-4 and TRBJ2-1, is ETGVTQSPTHLIKTRGQQVTLRCSSQSGHNTVSWYQQALGQGPQFIFQYYREEENGRGNFPPRFSGLQFPNYSSELNVNALELDDSALYLCASSLDSGSTWGFFGPGTRLTVL.

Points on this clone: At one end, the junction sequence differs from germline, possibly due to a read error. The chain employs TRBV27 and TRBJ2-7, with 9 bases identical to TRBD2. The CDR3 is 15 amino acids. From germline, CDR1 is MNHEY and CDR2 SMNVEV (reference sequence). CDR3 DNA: TGTGCCAGCAGTCCAACCGGGACTAGCTCCCACGAGCAGTACTTC. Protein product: CASSPTGTSSHEQYF.

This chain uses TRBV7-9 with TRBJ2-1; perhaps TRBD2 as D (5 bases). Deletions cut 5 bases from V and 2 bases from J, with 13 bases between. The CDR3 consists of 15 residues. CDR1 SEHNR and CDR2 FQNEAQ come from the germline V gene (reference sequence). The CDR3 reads CASSRAERPYNEQFF. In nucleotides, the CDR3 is TGTGCCAGCAGCCGGGCGGAGCGGCCCTACAATGAGCAGTTCTTC.

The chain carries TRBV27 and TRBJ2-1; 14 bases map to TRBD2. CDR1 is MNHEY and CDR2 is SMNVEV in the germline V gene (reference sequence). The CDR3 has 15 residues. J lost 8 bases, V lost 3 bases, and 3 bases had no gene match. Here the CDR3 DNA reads TGTGCCAGCAGTTTCCTGGGACTAGCGGGAGATGAGCAGTTCTTC. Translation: CASSFLGLAGDEQFF.

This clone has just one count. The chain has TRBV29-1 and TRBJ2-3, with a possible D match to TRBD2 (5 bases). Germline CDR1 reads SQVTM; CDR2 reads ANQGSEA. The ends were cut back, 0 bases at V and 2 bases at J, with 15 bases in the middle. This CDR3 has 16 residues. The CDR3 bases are TGCAGCGTTGAAGATCGAGGTGGCGGGTACACAGATACGCAGTATTTT. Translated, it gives CSVEDRGGGYTDTQYF.

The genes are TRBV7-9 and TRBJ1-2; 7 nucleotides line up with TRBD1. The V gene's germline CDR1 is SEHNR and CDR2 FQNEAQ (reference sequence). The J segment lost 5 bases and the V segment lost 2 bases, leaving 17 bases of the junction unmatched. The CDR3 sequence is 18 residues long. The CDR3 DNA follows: TGTGCCAGCAGCTTAAGTGGCATCGGTCAGGGGGAAAGATATGGCTACACCTTC. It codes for CASSLSGIGQGERYGYTF.

CDR3 protein: CASSLTVKNEQFF. The CDR3 DNA reads as TGTGCCAGCAGCTTAACGGTTAAGAATGAGCAGTTCTTC. The chain combines TRBV7-9 with TRBJ2-1; no clear D gene. V dropped 2 bases and J dropped 7 bases, with 9 bases sitting between them. This CDR3 spans 13 amino acids. CDR1 SEHNR and CDR2 FQNEAQ come from the germline V gene (reference sequence).

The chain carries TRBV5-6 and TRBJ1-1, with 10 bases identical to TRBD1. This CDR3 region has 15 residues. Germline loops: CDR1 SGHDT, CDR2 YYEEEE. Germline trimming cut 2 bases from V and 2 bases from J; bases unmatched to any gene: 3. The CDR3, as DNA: TGTGCCAGCAGCTTCGGGACAGGGGAAAACACTGAAGCTTTCTTT. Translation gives CASSFGTGENTEAFF.

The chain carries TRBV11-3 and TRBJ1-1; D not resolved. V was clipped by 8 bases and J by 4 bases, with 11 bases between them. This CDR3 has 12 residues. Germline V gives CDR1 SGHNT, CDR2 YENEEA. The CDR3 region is CASSGKGTEAFF. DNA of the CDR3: TGTGCCAGCTCGGGTAAGGGCACTGAAGCTTTCTTT.

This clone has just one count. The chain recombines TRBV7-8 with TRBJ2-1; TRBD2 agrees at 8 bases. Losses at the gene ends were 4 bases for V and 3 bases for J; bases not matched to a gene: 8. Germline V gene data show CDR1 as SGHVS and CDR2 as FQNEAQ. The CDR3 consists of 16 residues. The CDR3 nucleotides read TGTGCCAGCAGCTCAATCCGGGGGGGCTACTACAATGAGCAGTTCTTC. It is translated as CASSSIRGGYYNEQFF.

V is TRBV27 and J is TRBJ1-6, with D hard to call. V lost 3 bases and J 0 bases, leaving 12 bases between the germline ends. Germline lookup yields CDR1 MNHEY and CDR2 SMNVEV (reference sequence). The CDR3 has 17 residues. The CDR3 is CASSLRQLSSYNSPLHF. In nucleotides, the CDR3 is TGTGCCAGCAGTTTGAGGCAGCTCAGCTCCTATAATTCACCCCTCCACTTT.

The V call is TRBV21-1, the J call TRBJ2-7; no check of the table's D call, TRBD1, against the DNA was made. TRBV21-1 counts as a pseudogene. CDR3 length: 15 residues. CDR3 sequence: CATLPGTAITYEQYF. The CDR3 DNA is TGTGCCACACTTCCCGGGACAGCGATTACCTACGAGCAGTACTTC.

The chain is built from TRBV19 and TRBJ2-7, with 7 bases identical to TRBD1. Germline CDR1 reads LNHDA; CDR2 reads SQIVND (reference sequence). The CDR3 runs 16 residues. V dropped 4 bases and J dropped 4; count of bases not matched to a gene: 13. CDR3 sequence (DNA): TGTGCCAGTAGTAGAAGAACTGAGGGGGCTGGGTACGAGCAGTACTTC. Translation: CASSRRTEGAGYEQYF.

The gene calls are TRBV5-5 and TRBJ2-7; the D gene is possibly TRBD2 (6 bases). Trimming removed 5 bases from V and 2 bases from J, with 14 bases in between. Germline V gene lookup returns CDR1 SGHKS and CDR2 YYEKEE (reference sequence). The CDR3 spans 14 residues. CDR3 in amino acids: CASRFVGGPYEQYF. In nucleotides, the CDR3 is TGTGCCAGCAGGTTTGTGGGAGGACCCTACGAGCAGTACTTC.

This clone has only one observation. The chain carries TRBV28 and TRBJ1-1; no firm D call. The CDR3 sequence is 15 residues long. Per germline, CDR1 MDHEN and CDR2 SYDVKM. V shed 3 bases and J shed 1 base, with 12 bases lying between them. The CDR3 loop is CASSLRWGGNTEAFF. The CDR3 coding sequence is TGTGCCAGCAGTTTGAGATGGGGAGGGAACACTGAAGCTTTCTTT.